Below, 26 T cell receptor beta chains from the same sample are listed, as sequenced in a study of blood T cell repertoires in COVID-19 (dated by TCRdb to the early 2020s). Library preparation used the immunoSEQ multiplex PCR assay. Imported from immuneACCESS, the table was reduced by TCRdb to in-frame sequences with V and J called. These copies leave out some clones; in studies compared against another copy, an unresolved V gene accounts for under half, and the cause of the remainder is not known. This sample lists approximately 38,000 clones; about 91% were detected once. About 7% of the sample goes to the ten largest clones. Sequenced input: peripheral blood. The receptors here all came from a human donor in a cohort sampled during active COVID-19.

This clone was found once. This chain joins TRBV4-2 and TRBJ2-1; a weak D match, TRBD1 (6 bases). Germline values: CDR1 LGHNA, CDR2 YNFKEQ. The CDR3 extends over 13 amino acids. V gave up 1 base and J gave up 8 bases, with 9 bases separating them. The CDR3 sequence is CASSQVGADEQFF. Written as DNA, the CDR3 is TGTGCCAGCAGCCAAGTGGGGGCGGATGAGCAGTTCTTC.

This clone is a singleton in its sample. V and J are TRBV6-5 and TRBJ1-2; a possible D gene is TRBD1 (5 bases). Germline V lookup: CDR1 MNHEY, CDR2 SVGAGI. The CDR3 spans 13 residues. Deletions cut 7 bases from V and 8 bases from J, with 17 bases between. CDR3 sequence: CASTKDGHYGYTF. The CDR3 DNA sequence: TGTGCCAGCACAAAAGACGGACATTACGGCTACACCTTC.

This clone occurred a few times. The CDR3 is CASSQVPGQGSNQPQHF. The CDR3 coding sequence is TGCGCCAGCAGCCAAGTGCCGGGACAGGGGAGCAATCAGCCCCAGCATTTT. The V and J genes are TRBV4-1 and TRBJ1-5, with TRBD1 matching over 10 bases. The length of the CDR3 is 17 residues. Germline trimming cut 1 base from V and 1 base from J; bases unmatched to any gene: 4. The germline gives CDR1 MGHRA, CDR2 YSYEKL.

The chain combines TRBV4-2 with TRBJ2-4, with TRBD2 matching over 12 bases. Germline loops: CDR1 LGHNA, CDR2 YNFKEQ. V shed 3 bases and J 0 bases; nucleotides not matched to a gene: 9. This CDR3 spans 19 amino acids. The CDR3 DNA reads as TGTGCCAGCAGCCATGAGCCCCTAGCGGGAGGGCTAGCCAAAAACATTCAGTACTTC. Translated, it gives CASSHEPLAGGLAKNIQYF.

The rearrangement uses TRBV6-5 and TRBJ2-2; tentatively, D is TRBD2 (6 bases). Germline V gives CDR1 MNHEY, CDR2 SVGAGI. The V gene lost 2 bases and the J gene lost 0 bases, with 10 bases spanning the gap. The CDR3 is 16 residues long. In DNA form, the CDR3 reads TGTGCCAGCAGTTACCTCCCGGGGGCGAACACCGGGGAGCTGTTTTTT. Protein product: CASSYLPGANTGELFF.

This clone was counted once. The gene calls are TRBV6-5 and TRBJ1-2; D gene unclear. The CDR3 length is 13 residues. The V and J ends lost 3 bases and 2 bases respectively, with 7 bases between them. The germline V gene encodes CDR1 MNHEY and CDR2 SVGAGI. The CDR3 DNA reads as TGTGCCAGCAGTTATACATCCAACTATGGCTACACCTTC. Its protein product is CASSYTSNYGYTF.

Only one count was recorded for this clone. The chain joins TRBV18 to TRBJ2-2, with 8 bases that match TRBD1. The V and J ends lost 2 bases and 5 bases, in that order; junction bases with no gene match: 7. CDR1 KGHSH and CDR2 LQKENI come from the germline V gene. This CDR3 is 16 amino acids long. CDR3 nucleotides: TGTGCCAGCTCACCAGCGGCAGGGGGCGCGACCGGGGAGCTGTTTTTT. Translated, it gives CASSPAAGGATGELFF.

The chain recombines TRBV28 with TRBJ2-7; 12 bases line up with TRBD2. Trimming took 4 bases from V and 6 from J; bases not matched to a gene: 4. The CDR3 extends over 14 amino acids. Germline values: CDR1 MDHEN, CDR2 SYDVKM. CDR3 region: CASSSSGRASEQYF. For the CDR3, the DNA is TGTGCCAGCAGTTCTAGCGGGAGGGCCTCCGAGCAGTACTTC.

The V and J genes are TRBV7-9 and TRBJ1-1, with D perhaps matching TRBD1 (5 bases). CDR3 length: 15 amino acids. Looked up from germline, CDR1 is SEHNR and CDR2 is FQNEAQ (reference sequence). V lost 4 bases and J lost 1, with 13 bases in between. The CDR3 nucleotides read TGTGCCAGCAGCTGGGACTTCCAGGGGAACACTGAAGCTTTCTTT. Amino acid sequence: CASSWDFQGNTEAFF.

In DNA, the CDR3 is TGTGCCAGCAGTTTAGACAGGGAAAGGCGAGAGACCCAGTACTTC. Its protein product is CASSLDRERRETQYF. This chain connects TRBV28 to TRBJ2-5; 7 bases agree with TRBD1. Trimming removed 2 bases from V and 4 bases from J; junction bases left unmatched: 7. Germline lookup yields CDR1 MDHEN and CDR2 SYDVKM. This CDR3 is 15 amino acids long.

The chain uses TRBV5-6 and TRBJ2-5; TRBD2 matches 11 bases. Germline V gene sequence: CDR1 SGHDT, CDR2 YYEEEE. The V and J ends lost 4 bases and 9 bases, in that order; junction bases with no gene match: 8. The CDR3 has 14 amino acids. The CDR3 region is CASSAGLAEVAQYF. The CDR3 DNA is TGTGCCAGCAGCGCGGGACTAGCGGAGGTGGCCCAGTACTTC. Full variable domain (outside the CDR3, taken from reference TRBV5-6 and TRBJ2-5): DAGVTQSPTHLIKTRGQQVTLRCSPKSGHDTVSWYQQALGQGPQFIFQYYEEEERQRGNFPDRFSGHQFPNYSSELNVNALLLGDSALYLCASSAGLAEVAQYFGPGTRLLVL.

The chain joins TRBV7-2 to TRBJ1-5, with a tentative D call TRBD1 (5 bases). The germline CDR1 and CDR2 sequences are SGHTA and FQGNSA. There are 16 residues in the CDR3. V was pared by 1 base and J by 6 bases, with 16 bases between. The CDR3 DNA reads TGTGCCAGCAGCTTAGGAATCCCGGGGGGAAGTCAGCCCCAGCATTTT. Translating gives CASSLGIPGGSQPQHF.

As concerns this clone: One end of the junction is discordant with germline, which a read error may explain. The CDR3, as DNA: TGTGCCAGCAGCGAAGGAACTAGCGGGAGCCACGAGCAGTACTTC. Translation: CASSEGTSGSHEQYF. The chain employs TRBV2 and TRBJ2-7, with 11 bases fitting TRBD2. This CDR3 contains 15 residues. Per germline, CDR1 SNHLY and CDR2 FYNNEI. Variable domain in full (rest from reference TRBV2 and TRBJ2-7): EPEVTQTPSHQVTQMGQEVILRCVPISNHLYFYWYRQILGQKVEFLVSFYNNEISEKSEIFDDQFSVERPDGSNFTLKIRSTKLEDSAMYFCASSEGTSGSHEQYFGPGTRLTVT.

CDR3 in amino acids: CASSLEVPHGLQHF. DNA for the CDR3: TGTGCCAGCAGCTTGGAGGTCCCCCATGGACTGCAGCATTTT. The J gene is TRBJ1-5, the V gene TRBV5-5; D gene unclear. This CDR3 is built from 14 residues. The germline V and J ends were trimmed by 0 bases and 13 bases, with 17 bases remaining between them. CDR1 and CDR2 (germline): SGHKS, YYEKEE (reference sequence). The variable domain in full, completed from reference TRBV5-5 and TRBJ1-5, reads DAGVTQSPTHLIKTRGQQVTLRCSPISGHKSVSWYQQVLGQGPQFIFQYYEKEERGRGNFPDRFSARQFPNYSSELNVNALLLGDSALYLCASSLEVPHGLQHFGDGTRLSIL.

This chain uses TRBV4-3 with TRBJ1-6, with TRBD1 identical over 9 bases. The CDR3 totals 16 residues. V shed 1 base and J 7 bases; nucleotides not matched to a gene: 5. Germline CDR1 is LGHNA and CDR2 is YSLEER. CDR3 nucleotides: TGCGCCAGCAGCCAAGTCTGGACAGGGGAGAATTCACCCCTCCACTTT. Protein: CASSQVWTGENSPLHF.

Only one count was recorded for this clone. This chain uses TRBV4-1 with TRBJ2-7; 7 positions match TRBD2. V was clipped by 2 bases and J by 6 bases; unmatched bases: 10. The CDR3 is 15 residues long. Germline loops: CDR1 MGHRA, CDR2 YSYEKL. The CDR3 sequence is CASSQKGVTGGEQYF. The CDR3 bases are TGCGCCAGCAGCCAAAAAGGGGTGACGGGAGGCGAGCAGTACTTC.

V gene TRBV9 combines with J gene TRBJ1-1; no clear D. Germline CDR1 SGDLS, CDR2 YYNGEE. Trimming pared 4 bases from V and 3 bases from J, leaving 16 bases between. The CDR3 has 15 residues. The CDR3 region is CASSPSGRVDTEAFF. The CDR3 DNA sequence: TGTGCCAGCAGCCCAAGCGGGAGGGTTGACACTGAAGCTTTCTTT.

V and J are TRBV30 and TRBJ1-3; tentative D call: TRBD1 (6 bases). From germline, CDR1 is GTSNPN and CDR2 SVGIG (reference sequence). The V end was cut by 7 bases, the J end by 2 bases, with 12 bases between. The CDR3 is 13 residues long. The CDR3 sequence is CAFSGDTGNTIYF. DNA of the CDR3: TGTGCCTTCTCAGGGGACACTGGAAACACCATATATTTT.

CDR3 sequence reads: CASRDDWGETQYF. As DNA, the CDR3 is TGCGCCAGCAGAGATGACTGGGGCGAGACCCAGTACTTC. V gene TRBV5-1 combines with J gene TRBJ2-5; possible D gene TRBD1, 5 bases. Trimming pared 5 bases from V and 5 bases from J, leaving 13 bases between. The CDR3 length is 13 residues. Germline V gives CDR1 SGHRS, CDR2 YFSETQ.

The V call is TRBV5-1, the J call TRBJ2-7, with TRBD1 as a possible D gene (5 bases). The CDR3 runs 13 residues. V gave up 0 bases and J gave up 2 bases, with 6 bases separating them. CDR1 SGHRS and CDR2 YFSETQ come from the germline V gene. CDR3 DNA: TGCGCCAGCAGCTTGGGGGGCCCCTACGAGCAGTACTTC. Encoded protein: CASSLGGPYEQYF.

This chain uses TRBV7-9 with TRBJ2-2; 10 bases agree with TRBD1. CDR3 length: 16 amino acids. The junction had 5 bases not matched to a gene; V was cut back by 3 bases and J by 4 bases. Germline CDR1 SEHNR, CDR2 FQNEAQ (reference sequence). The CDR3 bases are TGTGCCAGCAGCTTCACGACAGGGGGCGGCACCGGGGAGCTGTTTTTT. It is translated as CASSFTTGGGTGELFF. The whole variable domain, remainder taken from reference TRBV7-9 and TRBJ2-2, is DTGVSQNPRHKITKRGQNVTFRCDPISEHNRLYWYRQTLGQGPEFLTYFQNEAQLEKSRLLSDRFSAERPKGSFSTLEIQRTEQGDSAMYLCASSFTTGGGTGELFFGEGSRLTVL.

The CDR3 DNA follows: TGTGCCAGCAGCCAATCTGGCCACACCGGGGAGCTGTTTTTT. This translates into CASSQSGHTGELFF. The rearrangement uses TRBV16 and TRBJ2-2; D remains unclear. Germline V gene sequence: CDR1 KGHSY, CDR2 FQNENV. Trimming took off 0 bases at V and 3 bases at J, with 5 bases between the two ends. The CDR3 runs 14 residues. Supplemented by reference TRBV16 and TRBJ2-2, the full variable domain reads GEEVAQTPKHLVRGEGQKAKLYCAPIKGHSYVFWYQQVLKNEFKFLISFQNENVFDETGMPKERFSAKCLPNSPCSLEIQATKLEDSAVYFCASSQSGHTGELFFGEGSRLTVL.

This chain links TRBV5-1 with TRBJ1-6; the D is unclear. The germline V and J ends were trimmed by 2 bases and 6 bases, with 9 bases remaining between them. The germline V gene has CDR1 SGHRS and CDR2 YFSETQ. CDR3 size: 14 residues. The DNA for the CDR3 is TGCGCCAGCAGCTTAAGGGAGACTAATTCACCCCTCCACTTT. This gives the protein CASSLRETNSPLHF.

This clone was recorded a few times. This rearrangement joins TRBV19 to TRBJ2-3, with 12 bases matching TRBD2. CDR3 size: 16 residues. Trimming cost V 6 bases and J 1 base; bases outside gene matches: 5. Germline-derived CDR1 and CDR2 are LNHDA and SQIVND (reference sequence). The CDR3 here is CASSLLAGGGTDTQYF. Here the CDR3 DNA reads TGTGCCAGTAGCCTACTAGCGGGAGGCGGCACAGATACGCAGTATTTT.

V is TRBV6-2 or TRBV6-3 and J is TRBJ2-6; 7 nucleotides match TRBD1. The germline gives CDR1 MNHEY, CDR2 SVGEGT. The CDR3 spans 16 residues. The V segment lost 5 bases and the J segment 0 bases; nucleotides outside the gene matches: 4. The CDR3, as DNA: TGTGCCAGCAGTCCCGCAGGGGGCTCTGGGGCCAACGTCCTGACTTTC. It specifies CASSPAGGSGANVLTF.

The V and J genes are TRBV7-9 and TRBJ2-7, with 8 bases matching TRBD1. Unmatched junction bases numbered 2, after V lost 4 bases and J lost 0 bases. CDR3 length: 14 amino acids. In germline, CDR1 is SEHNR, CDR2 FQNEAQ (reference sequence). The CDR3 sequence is CASSSGTGSYEQYF. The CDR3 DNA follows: TGTGCCAGCAGCTCCGGGACAGGCTCCTACGAGCAGTACTTC. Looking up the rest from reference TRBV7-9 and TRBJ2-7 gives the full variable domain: DTGVSQNPRHKITKRGQNVTFRCDPISEHNRLYWYRQTLGQGPEFLTYFQNEAQLEKSRLLSDRFSAERPKGSFSTLEIQRTEQGDSAMYLCASSSGTGSYEQYFGPGTRLTVT.